The rows below give T cell receptor beta chains drawn from one sample of a study of T-cell memory formation after mild COVID-19. TCRdb used MiXCR to reprocess the 5' RACE reads, holding one entry per CDR3 protein. The sample yields about 33,000 distinct CDR3 sequences, 21% seen once. The material sequenced was PBMCs or a T cell subset sorted from them (not recorded which). The receptor source for this set is an adult who had mild COVID-19 (a few samples of this study predate the infection). Cell type and time point are not known. Both conserved end residues are part of each CDR3. A D gene is named only where the DNA matches it firmly. The listing skips clone size in some rows; elsewhere it reads once, few, many or a size class.

v_gene	j_gene	d_gene	abundance	CDR3nt	CDR3aa
TRBV25-1	TRBJ2-5	TRBD2	many	TGTGCCAGCAGTCAAGCGGGAGGGATAGAGACCCAGTACTTC	CASSQAGGIETQYF
TRBV4-2	TRBJ2-3	TRBD2	NA	TGTGCCAGCAGCCAAGATCCCCCAGCGGGAGTTGGAGATACGCAGTATTTT	CASSQDPPAGVGDTQYF
TRBV15	TRBJ1-1	NA	NA	TGTGCCACCCGACGGCCTCAAGTGAACACTGAAGCTTTCTTT	CATRRPQVNTEAFF
TRBV29-1	TRBJ2-1	NA	many	TGCAGCGTTGAGTCAGGGAGCGATGAGCAGTTCTTC	CSVESGSDEQFF
TRBV13	TRBJ2-4	TRBD2	few	TGTGCCAGCAGGAGGGGACTAGAGCGCGACATTCAGTACTTC	CASRRGLERDIQYF
TRBV5-1	TRBJ2-3	TRBD2	many	TGCGCCAGCAGCTTGACTAGCGGGGTGCTCACAGATACGCAGTATTTT	CASSLTSGVLTDTQYF
TRBV18	TRBJ1-1	NA	NA	TGTGCCAGCTCCCCACAGGGCACGAACACTGAAGCTTTCTTT	CASSPQGTNTEAFF
TRBV29-1	TRBJ2-7	NA	NA	TGCAGCGTTGAGGAGGTAGGGTCGGTGTCCTACGAGCAGTACTTC	CSVEEVGSVSYEQYF
TRBV15	TRBJ1-2	NA	many	TGTGCCACCTCAGAGAGGCAGGAGGGAGGCTACACCTTC	CATSERQEGGYTF
TRBV12-3/TRBV12-4	TRBJ2-2	NA	many	TGTGCCAGCACCACTGAGGGATACAATCCTTCCGGGGAGCTGTTTTTT	CASTTEGYNPSGELFF
TRBV29-1	TRBJ2-7	NA	many	TGCAGCGTTGGGGAAATTCCCAGCGAGCAGTACTTC	CSVGEIPSEQYF
TRBV5-1	TRBJ2-2	NA	once	TGCGCCAGCAGCTCTACTCCGGGATCAAAAAACGGGGAGCTGTTTTTT	CASSSTPGSKNGELFF
TRBV7-7	TRBJ2-3	NA	once	TGTGCCAGCAGCTCCCAGGTCGGCCTCGGCCGGGATACGCAGTATTTT	CASSSQVGLGRDTQYF
TRBV7-2	TRBJ2-1	NA	medium-sized	TGTGCCAGCAGCGCAACAGGGATCTCCTACAATGAGCAGTTCTTC	CASSATGISYNEQFF
TRBV6-5	TRBJ1-5	TRBD1	many	TGTGCCAGCCGACAGGGTCGGAATAGCAATCAGCCCCAGCATTTT	CASRQGRNSNQPQHF
TRBV4-1	TRBJ1-2	NA	NA	TGCGCCAGCAGCCAAGGAGCTAACTATGGCTACACCTTC	CASSQGANYGYTF
TRBV4-1	TRBJ2-1	NA	many	TGCGCCAGCAGCCAAGAAGGGAGTGTAGTCGGGAATGAGCAGTTCTTC	CASSQEGSVVGNEQFF
TRBV11-2	TRBJ2-2	TRBD1	many	TGTGCCAGCAGCGTACAGACAGGGTCTAACACCGGGGAGCTGTTTTTT	CASSVQTGSNTGELFF
TRBV7-9	TRBJ1-1	NA	many	TGTGCCAGCAGCATTGAAGGGGCTGCAGCTTTCTTT	CASSIEGAAAFF